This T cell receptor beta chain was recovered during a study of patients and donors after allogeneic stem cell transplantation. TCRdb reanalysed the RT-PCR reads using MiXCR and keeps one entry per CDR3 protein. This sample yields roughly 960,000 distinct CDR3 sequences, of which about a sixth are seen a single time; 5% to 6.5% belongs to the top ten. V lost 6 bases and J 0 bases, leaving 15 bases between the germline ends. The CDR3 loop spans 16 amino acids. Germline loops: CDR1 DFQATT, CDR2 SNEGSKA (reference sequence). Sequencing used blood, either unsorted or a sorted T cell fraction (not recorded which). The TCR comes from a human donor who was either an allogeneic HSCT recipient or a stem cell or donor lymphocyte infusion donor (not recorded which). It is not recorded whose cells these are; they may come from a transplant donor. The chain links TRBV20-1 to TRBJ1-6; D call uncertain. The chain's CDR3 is CSADGRVSSYNSPLHF. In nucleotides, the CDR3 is TGCAGTGCGGACGGAAGGGTGTCCTCCTATAATTCACCCCTCCACTTT.